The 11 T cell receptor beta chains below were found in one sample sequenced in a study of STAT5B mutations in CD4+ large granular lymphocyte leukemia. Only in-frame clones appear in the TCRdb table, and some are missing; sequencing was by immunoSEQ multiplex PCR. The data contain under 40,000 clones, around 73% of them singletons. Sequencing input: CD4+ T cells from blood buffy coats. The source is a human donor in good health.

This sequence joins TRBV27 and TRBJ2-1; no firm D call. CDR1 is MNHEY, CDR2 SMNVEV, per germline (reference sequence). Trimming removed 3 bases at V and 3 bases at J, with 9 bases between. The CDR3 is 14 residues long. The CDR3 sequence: CASSLGQVYNEQFF. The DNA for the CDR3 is TGTGCCAGCAGTTTGGGCCAGGTCTACAATGAGCAGTTCTTC.

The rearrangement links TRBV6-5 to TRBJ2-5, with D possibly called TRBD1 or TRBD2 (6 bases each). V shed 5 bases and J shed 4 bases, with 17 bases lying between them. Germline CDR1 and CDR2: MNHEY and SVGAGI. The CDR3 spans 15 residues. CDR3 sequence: CASSHRRGLGETQYF. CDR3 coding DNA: TGTGCCAGCAGTCACAGACGGGGGCTAGGAGAGACCCAGTACTTC.

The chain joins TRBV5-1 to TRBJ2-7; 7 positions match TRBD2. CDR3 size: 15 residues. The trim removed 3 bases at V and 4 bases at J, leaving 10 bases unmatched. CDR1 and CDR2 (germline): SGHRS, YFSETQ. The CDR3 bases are TGCGCCAGCAGCTCCACATCAGGGAGGGCGTACGAGCAGTACTTC. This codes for CASSSTSGRAYEQYF. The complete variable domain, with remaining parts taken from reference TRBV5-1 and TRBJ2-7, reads KAGVTQTPRYLIKTRGQQVTLSCSPISGHRSVSWYQQTPGQGLQFLFEYFSETQRNKGNFPGRFSGRQFSNSRSEMNVSTLELGDSALYLCASSSTSGRAYEQYFGPGTRLTVT.

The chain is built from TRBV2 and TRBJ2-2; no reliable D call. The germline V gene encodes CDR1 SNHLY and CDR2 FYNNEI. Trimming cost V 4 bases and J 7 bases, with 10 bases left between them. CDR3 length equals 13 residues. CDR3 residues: CASSAQSVGELFF. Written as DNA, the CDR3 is TGTGCCAGCAGTGCTCAGTCTGTCGGGGAGCTGTTTTTT.

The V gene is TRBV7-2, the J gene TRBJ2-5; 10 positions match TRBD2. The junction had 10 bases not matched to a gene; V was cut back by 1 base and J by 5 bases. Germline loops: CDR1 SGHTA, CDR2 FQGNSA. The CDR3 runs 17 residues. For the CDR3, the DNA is TGTGCCAGCAGCTTAGGGGGGGCTAGCGGGGGACGGGAGACCCAGTACTTC. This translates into CASSLGGASGGRETQYF.

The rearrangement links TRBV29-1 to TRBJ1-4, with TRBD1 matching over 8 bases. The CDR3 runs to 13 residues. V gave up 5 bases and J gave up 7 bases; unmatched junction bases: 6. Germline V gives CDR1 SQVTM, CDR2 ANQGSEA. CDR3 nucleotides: TGCAGCGTTTTGACAGGGGCGGGTGAAAAACTGTTTTTT. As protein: CSVLTGAGEKLFF.

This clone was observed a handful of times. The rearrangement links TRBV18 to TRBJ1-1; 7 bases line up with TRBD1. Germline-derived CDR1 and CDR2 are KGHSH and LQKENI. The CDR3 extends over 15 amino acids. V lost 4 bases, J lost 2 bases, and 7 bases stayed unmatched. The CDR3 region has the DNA TGTGCCAGCTCACTCACCAGGGGGGGCAACACTGAAGCTTTCTTT. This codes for CASSLTRGGNTEAFF.

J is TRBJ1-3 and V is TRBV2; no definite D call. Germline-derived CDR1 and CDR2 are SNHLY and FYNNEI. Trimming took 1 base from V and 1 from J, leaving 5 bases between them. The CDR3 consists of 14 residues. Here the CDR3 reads CASSEVTSGNTIYF. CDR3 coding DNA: TGTGCCAGCAGTGAAGTCACATCTGGAAACACCATATATTTT.

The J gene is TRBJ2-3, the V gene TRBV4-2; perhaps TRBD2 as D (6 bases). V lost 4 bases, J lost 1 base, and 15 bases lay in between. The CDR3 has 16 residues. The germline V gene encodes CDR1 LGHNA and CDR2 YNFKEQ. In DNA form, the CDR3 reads TGTGCCAGCAGCCCCCTTAGTGGCGGGGGCACAGATACGCAGTATTTT. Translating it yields CASSPLSGGGTDTQYF.

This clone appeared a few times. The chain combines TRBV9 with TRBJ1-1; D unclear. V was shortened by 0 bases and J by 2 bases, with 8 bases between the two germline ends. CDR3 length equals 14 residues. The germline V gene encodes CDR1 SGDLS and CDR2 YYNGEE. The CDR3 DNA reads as TGTGCCAGCAGCGTAGCAGGCCATAACACTGAAGCTTTCTTT. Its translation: CASSVAGHNTEAFF.

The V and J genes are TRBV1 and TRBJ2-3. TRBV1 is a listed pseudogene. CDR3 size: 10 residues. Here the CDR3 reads CTSSADTQYF. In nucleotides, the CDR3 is TGCACCAGCAGTGCAGATACGCAGTATTTT.